This T cell receptor beta chain was documented in a study of Ad26.COV2.S vaccination and SARS-CoV-2 variants. Study-wide points: It is possible that the TCR breadth and depth analyses underestimated the total T cell responses. It was reported that spike-specific CD8+ and CD4+ T cell responses were substantially broad after vaccination. Vaccinated individuals (as opposed to placebo recipients) had higher spike-specific TCR breadth.

V trimming: 6 bases; J trimming: 0 bases; junction bases outside the gene matches: 2. The CDR3 is made up of 14 amino acids. Germline CDR1 is MDHEN and CDR2 is SYDVKM. In regard to this clone: Its antigen is not identified.

The repertoire was sequenced with immunoSEQ multiplex PCR; TCRdb's copy has only in-frame clones and lacks some. The profile shows around 86,000 clones, roughly 84% of them singletons. The receptor was derived from a human donor who had recovered from COVID-19. This rearrangement joins TRBV28 to TRBJ1-1; 9 nucleotides agree with TRBD1. The input for sequencing was peripheral blood, taken after recovery from COVID-19. CDR3 nucleotide sequence: TGTGCCAGCAGCCGGGACAGGGTGAACACTGAAGCTTTCTTT. Protein sequence: CASSRDRVNTEAFF.